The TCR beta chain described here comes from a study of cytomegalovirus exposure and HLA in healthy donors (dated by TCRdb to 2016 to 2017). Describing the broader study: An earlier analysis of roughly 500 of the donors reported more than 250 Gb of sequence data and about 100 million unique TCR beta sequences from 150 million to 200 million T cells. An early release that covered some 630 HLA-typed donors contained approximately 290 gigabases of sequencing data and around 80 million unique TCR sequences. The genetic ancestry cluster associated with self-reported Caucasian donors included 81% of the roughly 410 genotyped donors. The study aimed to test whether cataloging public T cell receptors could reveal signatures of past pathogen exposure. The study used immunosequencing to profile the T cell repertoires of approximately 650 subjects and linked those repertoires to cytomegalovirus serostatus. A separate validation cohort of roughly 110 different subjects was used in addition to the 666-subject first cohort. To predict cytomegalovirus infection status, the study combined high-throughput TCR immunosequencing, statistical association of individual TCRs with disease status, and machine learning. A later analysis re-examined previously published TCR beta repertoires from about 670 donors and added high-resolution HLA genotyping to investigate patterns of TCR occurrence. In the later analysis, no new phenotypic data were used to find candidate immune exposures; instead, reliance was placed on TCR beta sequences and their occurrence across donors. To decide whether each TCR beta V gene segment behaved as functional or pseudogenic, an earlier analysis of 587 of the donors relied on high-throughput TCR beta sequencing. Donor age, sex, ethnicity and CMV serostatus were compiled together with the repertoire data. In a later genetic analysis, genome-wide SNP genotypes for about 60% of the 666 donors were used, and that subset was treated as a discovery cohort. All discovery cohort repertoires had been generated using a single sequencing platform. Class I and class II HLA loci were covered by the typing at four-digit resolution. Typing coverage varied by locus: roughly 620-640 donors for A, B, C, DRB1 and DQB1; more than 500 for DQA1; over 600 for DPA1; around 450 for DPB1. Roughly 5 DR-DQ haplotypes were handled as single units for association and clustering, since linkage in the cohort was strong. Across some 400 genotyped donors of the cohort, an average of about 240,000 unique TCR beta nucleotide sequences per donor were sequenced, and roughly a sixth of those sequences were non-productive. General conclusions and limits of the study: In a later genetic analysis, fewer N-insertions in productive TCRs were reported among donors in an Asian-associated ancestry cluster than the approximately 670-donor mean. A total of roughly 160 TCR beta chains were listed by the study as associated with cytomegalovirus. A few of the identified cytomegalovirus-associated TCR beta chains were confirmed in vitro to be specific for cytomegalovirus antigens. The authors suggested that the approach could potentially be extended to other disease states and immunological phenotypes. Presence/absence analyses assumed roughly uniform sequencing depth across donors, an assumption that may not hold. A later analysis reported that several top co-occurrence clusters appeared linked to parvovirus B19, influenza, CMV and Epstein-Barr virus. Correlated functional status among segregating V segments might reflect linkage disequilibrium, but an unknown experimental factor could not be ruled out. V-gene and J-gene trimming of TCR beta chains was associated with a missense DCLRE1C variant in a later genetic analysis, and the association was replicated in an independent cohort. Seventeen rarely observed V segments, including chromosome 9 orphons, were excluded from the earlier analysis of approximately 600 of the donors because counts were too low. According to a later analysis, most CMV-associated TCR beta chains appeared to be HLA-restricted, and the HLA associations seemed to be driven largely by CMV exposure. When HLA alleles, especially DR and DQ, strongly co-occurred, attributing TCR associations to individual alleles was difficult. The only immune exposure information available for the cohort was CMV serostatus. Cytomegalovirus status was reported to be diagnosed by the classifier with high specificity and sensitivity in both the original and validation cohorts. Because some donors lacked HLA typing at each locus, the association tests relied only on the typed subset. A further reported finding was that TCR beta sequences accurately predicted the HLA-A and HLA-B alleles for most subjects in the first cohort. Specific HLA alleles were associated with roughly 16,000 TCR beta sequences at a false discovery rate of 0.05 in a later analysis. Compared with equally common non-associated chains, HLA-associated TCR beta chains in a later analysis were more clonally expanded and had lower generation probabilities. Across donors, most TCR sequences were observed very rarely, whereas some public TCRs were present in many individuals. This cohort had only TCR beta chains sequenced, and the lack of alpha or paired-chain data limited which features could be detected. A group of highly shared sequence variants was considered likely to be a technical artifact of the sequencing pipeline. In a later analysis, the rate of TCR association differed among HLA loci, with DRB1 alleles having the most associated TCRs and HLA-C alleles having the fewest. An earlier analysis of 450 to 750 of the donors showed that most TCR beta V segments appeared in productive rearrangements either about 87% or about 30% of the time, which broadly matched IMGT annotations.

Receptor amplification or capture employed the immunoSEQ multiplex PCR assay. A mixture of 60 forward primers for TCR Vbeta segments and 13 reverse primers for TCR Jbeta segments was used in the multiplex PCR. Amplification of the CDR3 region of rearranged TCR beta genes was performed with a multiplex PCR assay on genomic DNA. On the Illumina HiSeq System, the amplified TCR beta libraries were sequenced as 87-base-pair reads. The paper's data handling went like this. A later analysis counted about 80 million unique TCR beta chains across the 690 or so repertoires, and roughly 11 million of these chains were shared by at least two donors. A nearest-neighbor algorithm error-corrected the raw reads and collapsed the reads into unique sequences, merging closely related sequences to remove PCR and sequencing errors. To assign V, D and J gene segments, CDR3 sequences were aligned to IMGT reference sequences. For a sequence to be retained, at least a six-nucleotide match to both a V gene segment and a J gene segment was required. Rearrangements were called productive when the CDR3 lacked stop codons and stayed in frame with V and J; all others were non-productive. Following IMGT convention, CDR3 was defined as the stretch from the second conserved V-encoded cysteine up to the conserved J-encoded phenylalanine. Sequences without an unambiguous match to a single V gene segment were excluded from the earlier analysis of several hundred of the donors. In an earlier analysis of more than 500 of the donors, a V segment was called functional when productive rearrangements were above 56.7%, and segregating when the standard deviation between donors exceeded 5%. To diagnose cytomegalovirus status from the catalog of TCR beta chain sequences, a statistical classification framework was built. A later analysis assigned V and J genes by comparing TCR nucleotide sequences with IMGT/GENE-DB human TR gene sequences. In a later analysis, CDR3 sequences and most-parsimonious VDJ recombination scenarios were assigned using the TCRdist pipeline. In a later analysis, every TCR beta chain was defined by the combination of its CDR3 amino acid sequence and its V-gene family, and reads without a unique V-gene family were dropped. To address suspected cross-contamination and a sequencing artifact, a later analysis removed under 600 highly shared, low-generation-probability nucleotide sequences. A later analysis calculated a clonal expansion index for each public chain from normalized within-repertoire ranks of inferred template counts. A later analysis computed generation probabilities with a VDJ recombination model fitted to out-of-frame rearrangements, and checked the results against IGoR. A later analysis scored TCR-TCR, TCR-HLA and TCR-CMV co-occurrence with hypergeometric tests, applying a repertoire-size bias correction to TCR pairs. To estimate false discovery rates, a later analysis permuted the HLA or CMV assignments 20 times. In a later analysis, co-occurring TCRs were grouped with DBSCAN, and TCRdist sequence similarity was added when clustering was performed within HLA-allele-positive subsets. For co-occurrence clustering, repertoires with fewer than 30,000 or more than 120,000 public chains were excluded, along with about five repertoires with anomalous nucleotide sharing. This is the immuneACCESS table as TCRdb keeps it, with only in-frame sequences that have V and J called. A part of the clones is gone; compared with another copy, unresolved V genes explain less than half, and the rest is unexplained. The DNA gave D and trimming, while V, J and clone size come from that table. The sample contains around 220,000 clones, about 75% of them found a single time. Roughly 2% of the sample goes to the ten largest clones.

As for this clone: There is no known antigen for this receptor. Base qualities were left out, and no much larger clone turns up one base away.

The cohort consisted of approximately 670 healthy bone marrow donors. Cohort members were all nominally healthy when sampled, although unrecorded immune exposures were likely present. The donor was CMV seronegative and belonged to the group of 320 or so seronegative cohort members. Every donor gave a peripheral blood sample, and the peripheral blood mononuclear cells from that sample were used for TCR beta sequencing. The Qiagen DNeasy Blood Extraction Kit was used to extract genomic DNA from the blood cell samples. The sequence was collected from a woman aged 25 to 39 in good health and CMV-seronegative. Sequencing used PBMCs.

The CDR3 sequence is CASSPVLGDHSPLHF. The nucleotide sequence is given as TGTGCCAGCAGCCCCGTCCTAGGGGATCATTCACCCCTCCACTTT. The rearranged chain carries TRBV9 and TRBJ1-6; TRBD1 is possibly the D segment (5 matching bases). Including the terminal cysteine and phenylalanine, the CDR3 comprises 15 residues. Just the 45-base CDR3 DNA is kept, in frame starting at base 1. V and J are truncated by 4 bases and 8 bases respectively, leaving an intervening sequence of 16 bases. Taken from the germline V gene, the CDR1 and CDR2 loops are SGDLS and YYNGEE.